This record looks at one T cell receptor beta chain sequence and its context. This entry belongs to a study of graft-versus-host responses after intestinal transplantation. Repertoires were generated with immunoSEQ multiplex PCR, while TCRdb's copy carries only in-frame clones and drops some. The sample records over 45,000 clones, about 87% being singletons. This clonotype was sampled from a human patient who received an intestinal transplant, so some T cells may come from the graft donor. The sequencing here drew on PBMCs, taken 26 days after transplant.

Here the CDR3 reads CATTKSGEQYF. Here the CDR3 DNA reads TGTGCCACCACTAAATCCGGCGAGCAGTACTTC. The J gene is TRBJ2-7, the V gene TRBV27; no firm D call. Germline CDR1 MNHEY, CDR2 SMNVEV (reference sequence). This CDR3 is built from 11 residues. V gave up 10 bases and J gave up 6 bases, with 13 bases separating them.